This entry lists 20 T cell receptor beta chains sequenced from one sample in a study of shared clonotypes between healthy human individuals. Generated by immunoSEQ multiplex PCR, the TCRdb table keeps only in-frame clones and is missing some. The sample lists around 2.5 million clones, more than 85% seen once, with 0.36% in the top ten. Sequencing was carried out using naive CD4+ T cells from PBMCs. Subset of the sample: CD45RA+ positively selected. These receptors were taken from a young man in good health. Some clones in this sample may be carry-over from other donors' samples.

The chain carries TRBV6-1 and TRBJ1-1; TRBD1 aligns across 7 bases. CDR3 length: 13 amino acids. V was pared by 5 bases and J by 14 bases, with 14 bases of the junction left unmatched. Germline V gives CDR1 MNHNS, CDR2 SASEGT. CDR3 sequence: CASSKTPGQLSFF. The CDR3 nucleotides are TGTGCCAGCAGTAAAACTCCGGGACAGTTGTCCTTCTTT.

The chain has TRBV6-1 and TRBJ2-1; D possibly corresponds to TRBD2 (6 bases). Germline V gene lookup returns CDR1 MNHNS and CDR2 SASEGT. This CDR3 is 13 amino acids long. V gave up 6 bases and J gave up 1 base, with 7 bases separating them. CDR3 in amino acids: CASRGRSYNEQFF. The DNA of the CDR3 is TGTGCCAGCAGGGGGAGGTCCTACAATGAGCAGTTCTTC.

V and J are TRBV6-1 and TRBJ1-2; 7 bases match TRBD1. The J segment lost 2 bases and the V segment lost 6 bases, leaving 6 bases of the junction unmatched. The CDR3 is 14 residues long. The germline V gene has CDR1 MNHNS and CDR2 SASEGT. The CDR3 loop reads CASRLVRGNYGYTF. The CDR3 DNA sequence: TGTGCCAGCAGACTTGTCAGGGGGAACTATGGCTACACCTTC.

The chain carries TRBV6-5 and TRBJ1-3; 7 bases fit TRBD1. With V trimmed by 0 bases and J by 3 bases, 5 bases remained unmatched. This CDR3 contains 16 residues. Germline CDR1 MNHEY, CDR2 SVGAGI. For the CDR3, the DNA is TGTGCCAGCAGTTACTCGAACAGGGGCCGTGGAAACACCATATATTTT. As protein: CASSYSNRGRGNTIYF.

This clone has only one observation. The gene calls are TRBV19 and TRBJ1-4, with a possible D match to TRBD1 (5 bases). Germline V gene lookup returns CDR1 LNHDA and CDR2 SQIVND (reference sequence). V shed 5 bases and J shed 0 bases, with 10 bases lying between them. This CDR3 is built from 15 residues. The CDR3 nucleotides read TGTGCCAGTAGTTACAGGCTACCAACTAATGAAAAACTGTTTTTT. This encodes CASSYRLPTNEKLFF. Full variable domain (outside the CDR3, taken from reference TRBV19 and TRBJ1-4): DGGITQSPKYLFRKEGQNVTLSCEQNLNHDAMYWYRQDPGQGLRLIYYSQIVNDFQKGDIAEGYSVSREKKESFPLTVTSAQKNPTAFYLCASSYRLPTNEKLFFGSGTQLSVL.

The chain combines TRBV5-1 with TRBJ2-1; TRBD2 matches at 9 bases. The CDR3 loop spans 15 amino acids. The V segment lost 3 bases and the J segment 5 bases; nucleotides outside the gene matches: 6. Germline-derived CDR1 and CDR2 are SGHRS and YFSETQ. The CDR3 DNA sequence: TGCGCCAGCAGCTCACCTAGCGGGATTAACAATGAGCAGTTCTTC. Encoded protein: CASSSPSGINNEQFF.

Concerning this clone: Other DNA sequences from this sample encode an identical CDR3 as well. The V call is TRBV7-9, the J call TRBJ1-2, with 8 bases that match TRBD1. J lost 4 bases, V lost 3 bases, and 4 bases had no gene match. CDR1 is SEHNR, CDR2 FQNEAQ, per germline (reference sequence). This CDR3 spans 14 amino acids. CDR3 residues: CASSLDRAGYGYTF. CDR3 coding DNA: TGTGCCAGCAGCTTGGACAGGGCAGGCTATGGCTACACCTTC.

The V gene is TRBV28, the J gene TRBJ1-1; perhaps TRBD1 as D (5 bases). The length of the CDR3 is 13 residues. Germline V gives CDR1 MDHEN, CDR2 SYDVKM. Trimming took 6 bases from V and 3 from J, leaving 11 bases between them. CDR3 DNA: TGTGCCAGCAGGAGAAGGGGCGACACTGAAGCTTTCTTT. As protein: CASRRRGDTEAFF.

About this clone: The same CDR3 arises from other DNA sequences in this sample as well. The V call is TRBV20-1, the J call TRBJ2-2, with D maybe TRBD2 (5 bases). Trimming removed 6 bases from V and 4 bases from J, with 6 bases in between. CDR3 size: 11 residues. Germline values: CDR1 DFQATT, CDR2 SNEGSKA (reference sequence). The CDR3, as DNA: TGCAGTGCCCGGGGCACCGGGGAGCTGTTTTTT. Translation gives CSARGTGELFF.

The rearrangement uses TRBV15 and TRBJ2-7, with D perhaps TRBD1 (6 bases). The CDR3 consists of 15 residues. Germline loops: CDR1 LNHNV, CDR2 YYDKDF (reference sequence). Deletions cut 0 bases from V and 6 bases from J, with 15 bases between. The CDR3: CATSRDGGRVVEQYF. CDR3 in DNA: TGTGCCACCAGCAGAGATGGGGGCAGGGTGGTCGAGCAGTACTTC.

The genes are TRBV6-5 and TRBJ1-1, with D possibly matching TRBD1 (6 bases). Trimming left V 6 bases short and J 9 bases short, with 11 bases between. The germline gives CDR1 MNHEY, CDR2 SVGAGI. There are 11 residues in the CDR3. CDR3 nucleotides: TGTGCCAGCAGGACCGGGACAAAAGCTTTCTTT. This encodes CASRTGTKAFF.

For this clone: The sample carries other DNA sequences with the same CDR3. The rearrangement joins TRBV28 to TRBJ2-1; TRBD2 agrees at 11 bases. V shed 9 bases and J 6 bases; nucleotides not matched to a gene: 7. Germline CDR1 MDHEN, CDR2 SYDVKM. The CDR3 runs to 14 residues. As DNA, the CDR3 is TGTGCCAGTATCTGGACTAGCGGGTCCAATGAGCAGTTCTTC. It codes for CASIWTSGSNEQFF.

The CDR3 sequence is CATKGSNEKLFF. The CDR3 region has the DNA TGTGCCACCAAGGGGAGTAATGAAAAACTGTTTTTT. The V gene is TRBV15, the J gene TRBJ1-4, with D possibly being TRBD1 (5 bases). The germline V gene has CDR1 LNHNV and CDR2 YYDKDF (reference sequence). V lost 7 bases to trimming and J lost 4 bases, with 7 bases between them. The CDR3 is made up of 12 amino acids. Drawing the rest from reference TRBV15 and TRBJ1-4, the complete variable domain is DAMVIQNPRYQVTQFGKPVTLSCSQTLNHNVMYWYQQKSSQAPKLLFHYYDKDFNNEADTPDNFQSRRPNTSFCFLDIRSPGLGDTAMYLCATKGSNEKLFFGSGTQLSVL.

Only one count was recorded for this clone. V usage is TRBV9 and J usage is TRBJ1-1; D is undetermined. Germline CDR1 reads SGDLS; CDR2 reads YYNGEE. Trimming removed 0 bases at V and 4 bases at J, with 10 bases between. The CDR3 is 14 amino acids. CDR3 bases: TGTGCCAGCAGCGTAGACGGGGTTTCCACTGAAGCTTTCTTT. Residues: CASSVDGVSTEAFF.

CDR3 coding DNA: TGTGCCAGCTCACCCCCCGGGACAGGAGATATGAATGGGAAACTGTTTTTT. Translation: CASSPPGTGDMNGKLFF. The V gene is TRBV18, the J gene TRBJ1-4; 8 bases align to TRBD1. Germline values: CDR1 KGHSH, CDR2 LQKENI. The length of the CDR3 is 17 residues. J lost 11 bases, V lost 3 bases, and 17 bases had no gene match.

The count of this clone is one. A read error may account for a junction end that differs from germline. V gene TRBV19 combines with J gene TRBJ2-1; 10 positions match TRBD2. This CDR3 contains 15 residues. CDR1 and CDR2 from the germline V gene are LNHDA and SQIVND (reference sequence). The chain's CDR3 is CASRIAGGLYNEQFF. The CDR3 coding sequence is TGTGCCAGTAGGATAGCGGGAGGCCTATACAATGAGCAGTTCTTC.

As concerns this clone: Other DNA sequences of this sample code for an identical CDR3. The chain combines TRBV5-4 with TRBJ1-1, with 9 bases aligning to TRBD1. The germline gives CDR1 SGHNT, CDR2 YYREEE (reference sequence). The CDR3 has 15 amino acids. With 2 bases clipped from V and 4 bases from J, the junction kept 6 bases outside the gene matches. The CDR3, as DNA: TGTGCCAGCAGCTTACAGGGGGCCTCGGGCACTGAAGCTTTCTTT. Translating gives CASSLQGASGTEAFF.

The CDR3 DNA reads TGTGCCAGCAGCTTTCGGGAGGGAACCGGGGAGCTGTTTTTT. Its translation is CASSFREGTGELFF. The V gene is TRBV11-3, the J gene TRBJ2-2; 8 bases match TRBD2. The CDR3 spans 14 residues. V was pared by 3 bases and J by 5 bases, with 2 bases of the junction left unmatched. Germline lookup yields CDR1 SGHNT and CDR2 YENEEA.

The V and J genes are TRBV30 and TRBJ1-2; 10 bases are shared with TRBD1. CDR1 and CDR2 from the germline V gene are GTSNPN and SVGIG (reference sequence). This CDR3 region has 14 residues. V shed 3 bases, J shed 8 bases, and the junction held 9 bases outside the gene matches. CDR3 amino acids: CAWRGQGGLGGYTF. The CDR3, as DNA: TGTGCCTGGAGAGGACAGGGGGGTCTAGGAGGCTACACCTTC.

V gene TRBV5-4 combines with J gene TRBJ2-2, with TRBD1 matching 8 bases. The V gene end was trimmed by 5 bases and the J gene end by 5 bases; junction bases not matched to a gene: 2. The CDR3 is 13 amino acids. Germline CDR1 SGHNT, CDR2 YYREEE (reference sequence). The CDR3 bases are TGTGCCAGCAGGCGGACAGGGACCGGGGAGCTGTTTTTT. Its protein product is CASRRTGTGELFF.